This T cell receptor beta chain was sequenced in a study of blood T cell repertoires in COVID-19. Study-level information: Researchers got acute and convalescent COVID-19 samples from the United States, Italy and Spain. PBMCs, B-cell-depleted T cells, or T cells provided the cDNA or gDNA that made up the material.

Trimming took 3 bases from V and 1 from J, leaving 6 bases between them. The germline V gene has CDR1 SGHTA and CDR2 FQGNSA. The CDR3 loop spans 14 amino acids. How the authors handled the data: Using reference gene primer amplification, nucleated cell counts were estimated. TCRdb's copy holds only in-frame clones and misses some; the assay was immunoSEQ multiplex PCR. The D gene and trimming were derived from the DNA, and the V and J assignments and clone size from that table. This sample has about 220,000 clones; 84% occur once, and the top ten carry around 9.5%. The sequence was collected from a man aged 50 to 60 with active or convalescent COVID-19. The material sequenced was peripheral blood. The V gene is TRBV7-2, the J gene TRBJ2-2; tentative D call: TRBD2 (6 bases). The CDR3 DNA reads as TGTGCCAGCAGCTTCGGGGGGAACACCGGGGAGCTGTTTTTT. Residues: CASSFGGNTGELFF.